These 24 T cell receptor beta chains were all obtained from the same sample, sequenced in a study of cytomegalovirus exposure and HLA in healthy donors. The study ran its PCR with 60 Vbeta and 13 Jbeta primers. Libraries were prepared by immunoSEQ multiplex PCR; TCRdb keeps only in-frame clonotypes and omits some of them. The sample has about 64,000 clones, 60% to 80% seen once. Sequencing was done on a sample of PBMCs. These TCRs come from a male donor in good health and CMV-seropositive.

The rearrangement links TRBV5-4 to TRBJ1-2; 7 bases agree with TRBD1. Trimming took 3 bases from V and 4 from J; bases not matched to a gene: 12. This CDR3 spans 16 amino acids. CDR1 and CDR2 (germline): SGHNT, YYREEE (reference sequence). CDR3 sequence reads: CASSSTRQGLGYGYTF. The CDR3 nucleotides are TGTGCCAGCAGCTCAACTAGACAGGGTTTGGGCTATGGCTACACCTTC.

The chain employs TRBV7-2 and TRBJ1-2; 8 bases are shared with TRBD1. The CDR3 contains 13 residues. Per the germline V gene, CDR1 is SGHTA and CDR2 is FQGNSA. The junction had 7 bases not matched to a gene; V was cut back by 2 bases and J by 11 bases. The CDR3 DNA reads TGTGCCAGCAGCTTACCTCGACAGGGGAGGTACACCTTC. Amino acids: CASSLPRQGRYTF.

This chain links TRBV19 with TRBJ1-5; D remains ambiguous. The germline gives CDR1 LNHDA, CDR2 SQIVND (reference sequence). V was trimmed by 10 bases and J by 3 bases, leaving 13 bases between them. The length of the CDR3 is 13 residues. For the CDR3, the DNA is TGTGCCACTGCGGCCGGGAACAATCAGCCCCAGCATTTT. Amino acids: CATAAGNNQPQHF.

By share of the sample, this clone is medium-sized. The chain uses TRBV6-1 and TRBJ2-3; 8 bases align to TRBD2. Germline V CDR1 and CDR2: MNHNS, SASEGT. CDR3 length: 14 residues. Trimming at V came to 7 bases and at J to 2 bases, leaving 5 bases not matched to a gene. The CDR3 spells CASIGGGYTDTQYF. The CDR3, as DNA: TGTGCCAGCATCGGCGGGGGGTACACAGATACGCAGTATTTT.

The V call is TRBV11-2, the J call TRBJ2-5; possible D gene TRBD1, 5 bases. The end of the DNA fits TRBJ2-7 better, so the J call may be wrong. CDR1 and CDR2 from the germline V gene are SGHAT and FQNNGV. This CDR3 spans 14 amino acids. The CDR3 region has the DNA TGTGCCAGCAGCTTAGATCAGGACATGGGCGAGCAGTACTTC. Amino acids: CASSLDQDMGEQYF.

The rearrangement uses TRBV5-1 and TRBJ1-1, with D possibly matching TRBD1 (6 bases). The CDR3 has 15 residues. The V end was cut by 3 bases, the J end by 0 bases, with 12 bases between. CDR1 and CDR2 (germline): SGHRS, YFSETQ. CDR3 in amino acids: CASSSLQGLNTEAFF. CDR3 DNA sequence: TGCGCCAGCAGCTCCCTACAGGGCCTGAACACTGAAGCTTTCTTT.

The chain is built from TRBV6-1 and TRBJ1-1, with TRBD1 as a possible D gene (5 bases). This CDR3 has 14 amino acids. The germline gives CDR1 MNHNS, CDR2 SASEGT. The V gene lost 8 bases and the J gene lost 6 bases, with 19 bases spanning the gap. The CDR3 region is CASVISAGYAEAFF. Written as DNA, the CDR3 is TGTGCCAGCGTGATTAGTGCAGGGTACGCTGAAGCTTTCTTT.

This clone was seen a single time. The chain carries TRBV7-2 and TRBJ2-3; 10 bases align to TRBD2. V shed 1 base, J shed 4 bases, and the junction held 8 bases outside the gene matches. This CDR3 contains 17 residues. Germline CDR1 is SGHTA and CDR2 is FQGNSA. The chain's CDR3 is CASSLVGLAGVADTQYF. The CDR3, as DNA: TGTGCCAGCAGCTTAGTTGGGCTAGCGGGGGTAGCAGATACGCAGTATTTT. Filled out from reference TRBV7-2 and TRBJ2-3, the complete variable domain reads GAGVSQSPSNKVTEKGKDVELRCDPISGHTALYWYRQSLGQGLEFLIYFQGNSAPDKSGLPSDRFSAERTGGSVSTLTIQRTQQEDSAVYLCASSLVGLAGVADTQYFGPGTRLTVL.

The rearrangement uses TRBV4-1 and TRBJ1-1; 8 bases fit TRBD1. Germline CDR1 reads MGHRA; CDR2 reads YSYEKL. The J segment lost 0 bases and the V segment lost 4 bases, leaving 7 bases of the junction unmatched. The CDR3 is 16 amino acids. DNA for the CDR3: TGCGCCAGCAGCCGAGGATTGACAGGGGTGAACACTGAAGCTTTCTTT. Its protein product is CASSRGLTGVNTEAFF.

The chain recombines TRBV19 with TRBJ1-5; TRBD1 is a possible D gene (5 bases). The ends were cut back, 5 bases at V and 3 bases at J, with 14 bases in the middle. Germline CDR1 reads LNHDA; CDR2 reads SQIVND (reference sequence). This CDR3 comprises 15 residues. The CDR3 DNA follows: TGTGCCAGTAGTGTATCAGGGTGGGACAATCAGCCCCAGCATTTT. It yields the protein CASSVSGWDNQPQHF.

This rearrangement joins TRBV7-2 to TRBJ2-3; D remains ambiguous. CDR1 and CDR2 from the germline V gene are SGHTA and FQGNSA. The CDR3 length is 13 residues. V lost 5 bases and J lost 5, with 11 bases in between. CDR3 DNA: TGTGCCAGCAGCCTCGCGCACCAAGATACGCAGTATTTT. Translating gives CASSLAHQDTQYF.

J is TRBJ2-3 and V is TRBV7-6; 8 bases agree with TRBD2. CDR1 is SGHVS, CDR2 FNYEAQ, per germline. Trimming took 5 bases from V and 0 from J; bases not matched to a gene: 4. The CDR3 runs to 15 residues. The CDR3 protein is CASSPSGSSTDTQYF. CDR3 nucleotides: TGTGCCAGCAGCCCCAGCGGGAGTAGCACAGATACGCAGTATTTT.

This chain uses TRBV28 with TRBJ2-7, with 8 bases lining up with TRBD1. V trimming: 6 bases; J trimming: 6 bases; junction bases outside the gene matches: 13. The CDR3 runs 15 residues. Germline lookup yields CDR1 MDHEN and CDR2 SYDVKM. This CDR3 reads CASRRPGQGLGEQYF. Written as DNA, the CDR3 is TGTGCCAGCAGAAGACCCGGACAGGGCCTCGGCGAGCAGTACTTC.

V is TRBV27 and J is TRBJ1-2; a possible D gene is TRBD1 (6 bases). The germline gives CDR1 MNHEY, CDR2 SMNVEV (reference sequence). V lost 11 bases, J lost 7 bases, and 29 bases lay in between. The CDR3 totals 16 residues. Written as DNA, the CDR3 is TGTGCCTCCCGGCGGGGGGCATCTTTGTATGTGGGTGGCTACACCTTC. Translated, it gives CASRRGASLYVGGYTF.

The rearrangement links TRBV7-2 to TRBJ1-2; possibly TRBD1 for D (5 bases). Germline V gene data show CDR1 as SGHTA and CDR2 as FQGNSA. The V end lost 1 base, the J end lost 3 bases, and 9 bases lay between the germline ends. The CDR3 loop spans 14 amino acids. In DNA form, the CDR3 reads TGTGCCAGCAGCTTAGATCGGGGGTACTATGGCTACACCTTC. This gives the protein CASSLDRGYYGYTF.

Written as DNA, the CDR3 is TGTGCCATCAGTGGGAGTGATGACCCTAACTATGGCTACACCTTC. Translated: CAISGSDDPNYGYTF. The chain couples TRBV10-3 to TRBJ1-2; no definite D call. The germline CDR1 and CDR2 sequences are ENHRY and SYGVKD. This CDR3 is built from 15 residues. The V and J ends lost 4 bases and 0 bases respectively, with 12 bases between them.

The chain uses TRBV4-1 and TRBJ1-2; TRBD1 aligns across 9 bases. The length of the CDR3 is 18 residues. Germline V gene lookup returns CDR1 MGHRA and CDR2 YSYEKL. With 0 bases clipped from V and 7 bases from J, the junction kept 15 bases outside the gene matches. This CDR3 reads CASSQDDLGDRGVGGYTF. In DNA, the CDR3 is TGCGCCAGCAGCCAAGATGATTTAGGAGACAGGGGGGTGGGTGGCTACACCTTC.

The V and J genes are TRBV9 and TRBJ2-3; D perhaps matches TRBD1 (5 bases). Trimming pared 3 bases from V and 1 base from J, leaving 12 bases between. The CDR3 runs 15 residues. Germline V lookup: CDR1 SGDLS, CDR2 YYNGEE. The CDR3 sequence: CASSDQGFGTDTQYF. The CDR3 DNA reads as TGTGCCAGCAGCGACCAGGGATTCGGCACAGATACGCAGTATTTT. The complete variable domain, with remaining parts taken from reference TRBV9 and TRBJ2-3, reads DSGVTQTPKHLITATGQRVTLRCSPRSGDLSVYWYQQSLDQGLQFLIQYYNGEERAKGNILERFSAQQFPDLHSELNLSSLELGDSALYFCASSDQGFGTDTQYFGPGTRLTVL.

The J gene is TRBJ2-2, the V gene TRBV9; D is ambiguous. The CDR3 length is 17 residues. Germline lookup yields CDR1 SGDLS and CDR2 YYNGEE. V lost 2 bases and J lost 3, with 17 bases in between. Here the CDR3 DNA reads TGTGCCAGCAGCGTTCTCCCCACCGCACACCACACCGGGGAGCTGTTTTTT. This codes for CASSVLPTAHHTGELFF. Filled out from reference TRBV9 and TRBJ2-2, the complete variable domain reads DSGVTQTPKHLITATGQRVTLRCSPRSGDLSVYWYQQSLDQGLQFLIQYYNGEERAKGNILERFSAQQFPDLHSELNLSSLELGDSALYFCASSVLPTAHHTGELFFGEGSRLTVL.

The rearrangement uses TRBV11-3 and TRBJ2-3, with 11 nucleotides matching TRBD2. There are 18 residues in the CDR3. The germline CDR1 and CDR2 sequences are SGHNT and YENEEA. Unmatched junction bases numbered 5, after V lost 0 bases and J lost 0 bases. The CDR3 spells CASSLESSGGTSTDTQYF. The CDR3 nucleotides read TGTGCCAGCAGCTTAGAATCTAGCGGGGGGACTAGCACAGATACGCAGTATTTT.

The gene calls are TRBV29-1 and TRBJ2-7; 7 positions match TRBD1. The CDR3 contains 14 residues. Germline CDR1 reads SQVTM; CDR2 reads ANQGSEA. The V segment lost 7 bases and the J segment 1 base; nucleotides outside the gene matches: 10. CDR3 region: CSAARQGRSYEQYF. The CDR3, as DNA: TGCAGCGCCGCCAGACAGGGCCGATCCTACGAGCAGTACTTC.

The chain employs TRBV19 and TRBJ2-1, with a possible D match to TRBD2 (5 bases). Trimming removed 1 base at V and 9 bases at J, with 16 bases between. The CDR3 consists of 15 residues. Germline loops: CDR1 LNHDA, CDR2 SQIVND (reference sequence). CDR3 coding DNA: TGTGCCAGTAGTATAGCTGAGGGTCTCGGGGTTGAGCAGTTCTTC. This sequence encodes CASSIAEGLGVEQFF.

This clone was seen more than once but under ten times. The J gene is TRBJ1-4, the V gene TRBV7-2, with 8 nucleotides matching TRBD1. The V and J ends lost 6 bases and 4 bases, in that order; junction bases with no gene match: 4. CDR1 and CDR2 (germline): SGHTA, FQGNSA. The CDR3 spans 14 residues. DNA for the CDR3: TGTGCCAGCAGGTTTGACAGGGGTAATGAAAAACTGTTTTTT. It translates to CASRFDRGNEKLFF.

The CDR3 sequence: CASGGGGLNEQFF. In DNA, the CDR3 is TGTGCCAGCGGGGGGGGAGGGCTGAATGAGCAGTTCTTC. The rearrangement uses TRBV27 and TRBJ2-1; 7 bases fit TRBD2. The CDR3 totals 13 residues. Germline V gene data show CDR1 as MNHEY and CDR2 as SMNVEV (reference sequence). Germline trimming cut 8 bases from V and 7 bases from J; bases unmatched to any gene: 8.